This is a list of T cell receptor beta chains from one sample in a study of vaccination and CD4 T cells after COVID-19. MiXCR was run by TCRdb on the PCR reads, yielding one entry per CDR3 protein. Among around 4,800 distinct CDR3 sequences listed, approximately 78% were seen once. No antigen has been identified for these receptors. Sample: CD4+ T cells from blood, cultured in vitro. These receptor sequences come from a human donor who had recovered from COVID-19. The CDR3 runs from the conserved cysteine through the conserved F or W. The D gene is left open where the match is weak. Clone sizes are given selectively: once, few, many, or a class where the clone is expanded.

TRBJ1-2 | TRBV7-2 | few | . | TGTGCCAGCACCCGAAGCCCAAGCGGGGCGAACTATGGCTACACCTTC | CASTRSPSGANYGYTF
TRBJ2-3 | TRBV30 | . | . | TGTGCCTGGAGTGTAACGGCAGATACGCAGTATTTT | CAWSVTADTQYF
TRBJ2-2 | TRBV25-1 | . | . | TGTGCCAGCAGTGAGCGACAGCTTAAGGGCACCGGGGAGCTGTTTTTT | CASSERQLKGTGELFF
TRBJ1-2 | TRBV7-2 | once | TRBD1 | TGTGCCAGCAGCCAGTTCGGGACAGGGAATGGCTACACCTTC | CASSQFGTGNGYTF
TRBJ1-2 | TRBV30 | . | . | TGTGCCTGGAGTCAGTCCTCCTATGGCTACACCTTC | CAWSQSSYGYTF
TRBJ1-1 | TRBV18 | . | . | TGTGCCAGCTCACCTGGGGTCCAGAACACTGAAGCTTTCTTT | CASSPGVQNTEAFF
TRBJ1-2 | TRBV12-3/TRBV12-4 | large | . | TGTGCCAGCAGTTCACGCCCGGGGGCGACTAATGGCTACACCTTC | CASSSRPGATNGYTF
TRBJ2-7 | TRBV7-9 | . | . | TGTGCCAGCAGCTTAGCGTACTTCTCCGCGCGCCACGAGCAGTACTTC | CASSLAYFSARHEQYF
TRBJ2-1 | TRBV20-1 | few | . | TGCAGTGCCGAGGGGGACAAACAGCAGTTCTTC | CSAEGDKQQFF
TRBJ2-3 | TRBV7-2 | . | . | TGTGCCAGCAGCCTAGGGGGGGGGGCGTCAGATACGCAGTATTTT | CASSLGGGASDTQYF
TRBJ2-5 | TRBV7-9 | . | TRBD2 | TGTGCCAGCACCGTCTGGGAACCTAGCGGGGGTCCCCAAGAGACCCAGTACTTC | CASTVWEPSGGPQETQYF
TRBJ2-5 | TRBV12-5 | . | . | TGTGCTAGTGGTTTGGGCGCCGGACAGCAAGAGACCCAGTACTTC | CASGLGAGQQETQYF
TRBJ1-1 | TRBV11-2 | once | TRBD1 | TGTGCCAGCAGCACACGGCGGACAGGTTCTACTGAAGCTTTCTTT | CASSTRRTGSTEAFF
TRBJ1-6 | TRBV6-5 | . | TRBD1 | TGTGCCAGCAGTTACCTTGACAGGGGTAATTCACCCCTCCACTTT | CASSYLDRGNSPLHF
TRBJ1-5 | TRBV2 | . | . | TGTGCCAGCAGGGGGGACATTTGGGGCAATCAGCCCCAGCATTTT | CASRGDIWGNQPQHF
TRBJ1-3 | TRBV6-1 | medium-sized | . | TGTGCCAGCAGCCCGGGGTGGCTAACTGGAAACACCATATATTTT | CASSPGWLTGNTIYF
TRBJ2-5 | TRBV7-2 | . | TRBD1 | TGTGCCAGCAGCTTCTCAGGGGGCTCCTTGGAGACCCAGTACTTC | CASSFSGGSLETQYF
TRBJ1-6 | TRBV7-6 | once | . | TGTGCCAGCAGCCTCGGGGCATCCTATAATTCACCCCTCCACTTT | CASSLGASYNSPLHF
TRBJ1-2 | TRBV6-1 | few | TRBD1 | TGTGCCAGCATCCACCGACAGGGGAGCCCCTATGGCTACACCTTC | CASIHRQGSPYGYTF
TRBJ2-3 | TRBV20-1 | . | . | TGCAGTGCTCCCTCTTCCGTCTCGCAGTATTTT | CSAPSSVSQYF